Included here is one T cell receptor beta chain sequence, with context. Authors' data handling: Reference gene primer amplification gave estimated nucleated cell counts. Sequencing was performed with immunoSEQ multiplex PCR; in TCRdb, only in-frame clones are kept and a portion is missing. For V, J and clone size, that table is used; D and trimming come from the DNA. The sample contains 75,000 to 95,000 clones, 85% to 90% of which appear only once. These data originate in a study of blood T cell repertoires in COVID-19. Study overall: Samples of COVID-19 (acute and convalescent) were obtained from the United States, Italy and Spain.

The TCR sequence derives from a human donor in a cohort sampled during active COVID-19. Sequencing was done on a sample of peripheral blood.

The CDR3 nucleotides are TGCGCCAGCAGCTTGGGGGAAATCCCGGGGGACAATGAGCAGTTCTTC. It is translated as CASSLGEIPGDNEQFF. The chain is built from TRBV5-1 and TRBJ2-1; D perhaps matches TRBD2 (6 bases). V lost 0 bases to trimming and J lost 5 bases, with 15 bases between them. The CDR3 has 16 residues. Germline V lookup: CDR1 SGHRS, CDR2 YFSETQ.